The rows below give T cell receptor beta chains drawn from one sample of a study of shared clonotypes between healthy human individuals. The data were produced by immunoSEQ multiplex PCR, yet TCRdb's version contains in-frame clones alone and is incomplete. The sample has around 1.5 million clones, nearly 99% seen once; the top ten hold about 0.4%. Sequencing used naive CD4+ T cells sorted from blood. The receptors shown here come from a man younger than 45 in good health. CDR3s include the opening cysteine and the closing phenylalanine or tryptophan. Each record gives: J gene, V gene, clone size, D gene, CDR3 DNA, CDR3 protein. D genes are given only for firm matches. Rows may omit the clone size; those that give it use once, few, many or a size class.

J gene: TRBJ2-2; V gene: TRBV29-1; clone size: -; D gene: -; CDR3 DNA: TGCAGCGTCTTTCACACCGGGGAGCTGTTTTTT; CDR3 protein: CSVFHTGELFF
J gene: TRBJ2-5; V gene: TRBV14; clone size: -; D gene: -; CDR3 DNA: TGTGCCAGCAGCCAGACGAACAGGGTGGAGACCCAGTACTTC; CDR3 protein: CASSQTNRVETQYF
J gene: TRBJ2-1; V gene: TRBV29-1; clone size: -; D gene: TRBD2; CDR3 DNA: TGCAGCGTTTCCTTCTTCGGTAGCGGGGTTAACAATGAGCAGTTCTTC; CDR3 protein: CSVSFFGSGVNNEQFF
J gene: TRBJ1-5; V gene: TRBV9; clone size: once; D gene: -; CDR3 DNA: TGTGCCAGCAGCGTAGGCTGGGGACGTCAGCCCCAGCATTTT; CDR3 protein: CASSVGWGRQPQHF
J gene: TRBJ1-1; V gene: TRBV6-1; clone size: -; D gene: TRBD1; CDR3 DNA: TGTGCCACCGCAGACAGGGGGAACACTGAAGCTTTCTTT; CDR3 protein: CATADRGNTEAFF
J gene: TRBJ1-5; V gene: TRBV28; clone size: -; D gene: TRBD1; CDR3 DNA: TGTGCCACCCGACAGGGGGGCAATCAGCCCCAGCATTTT; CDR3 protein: CATRQGGNQPQHF
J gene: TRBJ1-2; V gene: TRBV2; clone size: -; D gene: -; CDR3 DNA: TGTGCCAGCAGTGAATTGTTAGGGGGTAACAGCTTT; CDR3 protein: CASSELLGGNSF
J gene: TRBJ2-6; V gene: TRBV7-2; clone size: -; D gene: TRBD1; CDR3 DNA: TGTGCCAGCAGCTTCAGGGGGCCTGGGGCCAACGTCCTGACTTTC; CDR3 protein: CASSFRGPGANVLTF
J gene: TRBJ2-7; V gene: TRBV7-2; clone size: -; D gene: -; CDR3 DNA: TGTGCCAGCGGACGACAGAGCTCCTACGAGCAGTACTTC; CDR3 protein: CASGRQSSYEQYF
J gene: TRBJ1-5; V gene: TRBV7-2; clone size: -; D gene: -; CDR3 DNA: TGTGCCAGCAGCTCCGATGGGGGAGACAATCAGCCCCAGCATTTT; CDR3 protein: CASSSDGGDNQPQHF
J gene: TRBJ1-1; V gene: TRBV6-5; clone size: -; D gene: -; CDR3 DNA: TGTGCCAGCAGTTACTCCGATCCGAGGGATGGCACTGAAGCTTTCTTT; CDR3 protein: CASSYSDPRDGTEAFF
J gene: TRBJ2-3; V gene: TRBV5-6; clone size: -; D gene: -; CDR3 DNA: TGTGCCAGCAGCTTGGTGGATACGCAGTATTTT; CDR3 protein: CASSLVDTQYF
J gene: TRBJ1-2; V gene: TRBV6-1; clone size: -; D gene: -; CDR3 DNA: TGTGCCAGCAGTCCCGACAGGCTCTATGGCTACACCTTC; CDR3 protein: CASSPDRLYGYTF
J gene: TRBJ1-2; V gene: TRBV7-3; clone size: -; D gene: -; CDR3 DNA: TGTGCCAGCAGTAGGGCAGGTGACGGGGGCTACACCTTC; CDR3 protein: CASSRAGDGGYTF
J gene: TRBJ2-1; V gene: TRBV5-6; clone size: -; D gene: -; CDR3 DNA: TGTGCCAGCAGCTTGGGTGTTGTGACAGCCTACAATGAGCAGTTCTTC; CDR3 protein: CASSLGVVTAYNEQFF
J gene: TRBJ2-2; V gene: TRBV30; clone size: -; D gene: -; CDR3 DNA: TGTGCCTGGGGACAAATCGCCGGGGAGCTGTTTTTT; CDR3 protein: CAWGQIAGELFF
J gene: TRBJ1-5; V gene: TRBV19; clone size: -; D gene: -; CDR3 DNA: TGTGCCAGTAGTCCAGGGGTCGGGCAGCCCCAGCATTTT; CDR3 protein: CASSPGVGQPQHF
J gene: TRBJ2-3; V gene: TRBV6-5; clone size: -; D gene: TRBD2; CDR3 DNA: TGTGCCAGCAGTTACTCACCAAAGATTAGCGGGACGCAGTATTTT; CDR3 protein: CASSYSPKISGTQYF
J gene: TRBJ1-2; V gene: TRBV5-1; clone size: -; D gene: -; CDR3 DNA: TGCGCCAGCAGCTTGGATAGTCAGGTCTACGGCTACACCTTC; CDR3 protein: CASSLDSQVYGYTF
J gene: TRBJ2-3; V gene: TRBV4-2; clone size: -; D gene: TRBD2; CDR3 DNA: TGTGCCAGCAGCCAACCTCAACTAGCGGGAGGAGTCCCAGATACGCAGTATTTT; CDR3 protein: CASSQPQLAGGVPDTQYF
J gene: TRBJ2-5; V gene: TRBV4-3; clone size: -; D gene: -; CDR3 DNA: TGCGCCAGCAGCCAAGAGAGGCTAGCGATCCAAGAGACCCAGTACTTC; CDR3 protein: CASSQERLAIQETQYF
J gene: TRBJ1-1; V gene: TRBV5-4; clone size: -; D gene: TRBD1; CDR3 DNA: TGTGCCAGCAGCTCACTACAGGGGATGGACACTGAAGCTTTCTTT; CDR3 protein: CASSSLQGMDTEAFF
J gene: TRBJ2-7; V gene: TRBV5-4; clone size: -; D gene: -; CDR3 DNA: TGTGCCAGCAGCTGGGACACCTCCCTCGGGGAGCAGTACTTC; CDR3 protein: CASSWDTSLGEQYF
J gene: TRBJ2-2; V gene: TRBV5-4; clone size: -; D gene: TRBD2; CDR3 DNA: TGTGCCAGCAGCTGGGGACTAGCTGGGGAGCTGTTTTTT; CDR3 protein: CASSWGLAGELFF
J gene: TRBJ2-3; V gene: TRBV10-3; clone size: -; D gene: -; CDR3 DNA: TGTGCCATCAGTGGCGGAGATACGCAGTATTTT; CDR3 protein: CAISGGDTQYF
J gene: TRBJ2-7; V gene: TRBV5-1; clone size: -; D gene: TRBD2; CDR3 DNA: TGCGCCAGCAGCACACTAGCGGGAGGCAACTACGAGCAGTACTTC; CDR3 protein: CASSTLAGGNYEQYF
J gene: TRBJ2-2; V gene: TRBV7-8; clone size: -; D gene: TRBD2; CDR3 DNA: TGTGCCAGCAGCCCGACTAGCGGGAGGTATGGGGAGCTGTTTTTT; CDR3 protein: CASSPTSGRYGELFF
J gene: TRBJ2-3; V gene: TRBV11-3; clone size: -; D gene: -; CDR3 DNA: TGTGCCAGCAGTACAAGTTCTTCCCCCACAGATACGCAGTATTTT; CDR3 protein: CASSTSSSPTDTQYF
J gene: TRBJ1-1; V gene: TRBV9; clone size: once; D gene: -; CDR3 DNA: TGTGCCAGTTCGACCGAGCCCACGAGGAACACTGAAGCTTTCTTT; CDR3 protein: CASSTEPTRNTEAFF
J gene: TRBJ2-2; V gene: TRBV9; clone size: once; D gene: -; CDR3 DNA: TGTGCCAGCAGCGTAAGGGGGAACGCCGGGGAGCTGTTTTTT; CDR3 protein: CASSVRGNAGELFF
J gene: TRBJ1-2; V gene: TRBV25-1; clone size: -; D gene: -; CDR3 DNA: TGTGCCAGCAGCGATAACACTGCTGGCTTTTATGGCTATGGCTACACCTTC; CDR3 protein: CASSDNTAGFYGYGYTF